The 20 T cell receptor beta chains in this list originate from one sample, sequenced in a study of cytomegalovirus exposure and HLA in healthy donors. The study ran its PCR with 60 Vbeta and 13 Jbeta primers. Clones were read by immunoSEQ multiplex PCR, and TCRdb kept only the in-frame ones, dropping some. This table has around 110,000 clones, approximately 79% appearing once. Material: PBMCs. These TCRs come from a man between 18 and 35 years old in good health and CMV-seronegative.

The chain recombines TRBV5-8 with TRBJ1-2; perhaps TRBD1 as D (6 bases). This CDR3 comprises 12 residues. In germline, CDR1 is SGHTS, CDR2 YDEGEE. Between the trimmed V and J ends, which lost 7 bases and 4 bases, there was a span of 11 bases. The CDR3 bases are TGTGCCAGCTCAGGGGCTGTCTATGGCTACACCTTC. Residues: CASSGAVYGYTF.

CDR3 bases: TGTGCCAGCAGCTTACGGAGTAACTATGGCTACACCTTC. Translated, it gives CASSLRSNYGYTF. The V and J genes are TRBV5-6 and TRBJ1-2; no firm D call. Germline V lookup: CDR1 SGHDT, CDR2 YYEEEE. The V end lost 2 bases, the J end lost 1 base, and 6 bases lay between the germline ends. The CDR3 runs to 13 residues.

This clone has a single count. The V call is TRBV19, the J call TRBJ1-3; no clear D. Germline values: CDR1 LNHDA, CDR2 SQIVND (reference sequence). This CDR3 is 14 amino acids long. V was pared by 5 bases and J by 2 bases, with 10 bases between. CDR3 DNA: TGTGCCAGTAGTTATGGGGAGACTGGAAACACCATATATTTT. Protein: CASSYGETGNTIYF.

The chain employs TRBV27 and TRBJ2-2, with no clear D. Germline CDR1 reads MNHEY; CDR2 reads SMNVEV (reference sequence). With 6 bases removed from V and 1 base from J, the gap between germline ends came to 12 bases. This CDR3 is 15 amino acids long. The CDR3 is CASSSRPGNTGELFF. CDR3 nucleotides: TGTGCCAGCAGCTCCCGCCCGGGGAACACCGGGGAGCTGTTTTTT.

The chain carries TRBV28 and TRBJ1-2; unclear D gene. The ends were cut back, 8 bases at V and 1 base at J, with 5 bases in the middle. CDR1 and CDR2 from the germline V gene are MDHEN and SYDVKM. This CDR3 comprises 11 residues. CDR3 DNA: TGTGCCAGCCACAGTAACTATGGCTACACCTTC. It yields the protein CASHSNYGYTF.

V gene TRBV7-2 combines with J gene TRBJ2-5; a possible D gene is TRBD2 (5 bases). V was shortened by 2 bases and J by 5 bases, with 18 bases between the two germline ends. Germline lookup yields CDR1 SGHTA and CDR2 FQGNSA. The CDR3 length is 16 residues. The CDR3 is CASSLIAPISGETQYF. The CDR3 DNA reads as TGTGCCAGCAGCTTAATCGCGCCCATTTCGGGGGAGACCCAGTACTTC.

J is TRBJ1-2 and V is TRBV5-1; possible D gene TRBD1, 5 bases. Trimming took 4 bases from V and 4 from J, leaving 17 bases between them. Germline V gene sequence: CDR1 SGHRS, CDR2 YFSETQ. The CDR3 has 15 residues. The DNA for the CDR3 is TGCGCCAGCAGCCTGGAATGGGACTCAGCCTATGGCTACACCTTC. This codes for CASSLEWDSAYGYTF.

This chain uses TRBV7-9 with TRBJ1-2, with D possibly matching TRBD1 (6 bases). The CDR3 is 13 amino acids. Trimming removed 6 bases from V and 6 bases from J, with 14 bases in between. Germline V CDR1 and CDR2: SEHNR, FQNEAQ (reference sequence). CDR3 region: CASSSGQLNGYTF. CDR3 coding DNA: TGTGCCAGCAGTTCCGGACAGCTCAATGGCTACACCTTC.

The chain carries TRBV9 and TRBJ1-2; tentatively, D is TRBD1 (6 bases). Looked up from germline, CDR1 is SGDLS and CDR2 is YYNGEE. Deletions cut 4 bases from V and 4 bases from J, with 17 bases between. This CDR3 has 15 residues. The CDR3 reads CASSSLGGRAYGYTF. The DNA of the CDR3 is TGTGCCAGCAGCTCCCTGGGGGGGCGGGCCTATGGCTACACCTTC. The full variable domain, with the rest looked up from reference TRBV9 and TRBJ1-2, is DSGVTQTPKHLITATGQRVTLRCSPRSGDLSVYWYQQSLDQGLQFLIQYYNGEERAKGNILERFSAQQFPDLHSELNLSSLELGDSALYFCASSSLGGRAYGYTFGSGTRLTVV.

The rearrangement joins TRBV7-6 to TRBJ2-5, with 11 bases aligning to TRBD2. This CDR3 region has 15 residues. The germline gives CDR1 SGHVS, CDR2 FNYEAQ. The junction had 5 bases not matched to a gene; V was cut back by 4 bases and J by 4 bases. Here the CDR3 DNA reads TGTGCCAGCAGCTCCGGGACTAGCGGCCCAGAGACCCAGTACTTC. It specifies CASSSGTSGPETQYF. The complete variable domain, with remaining parts taken from reference TRBV7-6 and TRBJ2-5, reads GAGVSQSPRYKVTKRGQDVALRCDPISGHVSLYWYRQALGQGPEFLTYFNYEAQQDKSGLPNDRFSAERPEGSISTLTIQRTEQRDSAMYRCASSSGTSGPETQYFGPGTRLLVL.

CDR3 residues: CATSSETEWNQPQHF. In DNA form, the CDR3 reads TGTGCCACCAGCAGCGAAACAGAGTGGAATCAGCCCCAGCATTTT. This chain links TRBV15 with TRBJ1-5; D gene ambiguous. V lost 3 bases and J 4 bases, leaving 13 bases between the germline ends. The CDR3 length is 15 residues. Per germline, CDR1 LNHNV and CDR2 YYDKDF (reference sequence).

This clone appeared a few times. The chain uses TRBV4-1 and TRBJ2-1; 7 bases fit TRBD1. The CDR3 consists of 15 residues. Germline assignment: CDR1 MGHRA and CDR2 YSYEKL. The V segment lost 0 bases and the J segment 4 bases; nucleotides outside the gene matches: 3. The CDR3 sequence is CASSQDPGGYNEQFF. The CDR3 nucleotides are TGCGCCAGCAGCCAAGATCCAGGGGGTTACAATGAGCAGTTCTTC.

The CDR3 bases are TGTGCCAGCAGCTTAGGGAAGCGGGGGAGCACAGATACGCAGTATTTT. Protein: CASSLGKRGSTDTQYF. V is TRBV7-3 and J is TRBJ2-3; TRBD2 aligns across 8 bases. The CDR3 contains 16 residues. CDR1 SGHTA and CDR2 FQGTGA come from the germline V gene. Losses at the gene ends were 2 bases for V and 0 bases for J; bases not matched to a gene: 4.

This chain connects TRBV7-9 to TRBJ2-7, with 8 bases aligning to TRBD1. Looked up from germline, CDR1 is SEHNR and CDR2 is FQNEAQ (reference sequence). This CDR3 is 14 amino acids long. V lost 3 bases to trimming and J lost 7 bases; unmatched junction nucleotides: 8. The CDR3 DNA reads as TGTGCCAGCAGCTTGGGACAGGTGGCTAGGGAGCAGTACTTC. This translates into CASSLGQVAREQYF.

This chain joins TRBV2 and TRBJ2-3, with TRBD2 matching 12 bases. The CDR3 consists of 15 residues. Germline-derived CDR1 and CDR2 are SNHLY and FYNNEI. J was trimmed by 4 bases and V by 10 bases; bases with no gene match: 9. Here the CDR3 reads CAIGASGGASDTQYF. The DNA for the CDR3 is TGTGCCATAGGGGCTAGCGGGGGGGCGTCAGATACGCAGTATTTT.

The J gene is TRBJ1-1, the V gene TRBV5-1, with 10 bases matching TRBD1. The CDR3 length is 14 residues. Germline V CDR1 and CDR2: SGHRS, YFSETQ. Trimming cost V 3 bases and J 4 bases; bases outside gene matches: 3. CDR3 bases: TGCGCCAGCAGCTCCCGGACAGGGGGCACTGAAGCTTTCTTT. This codes for CASSSRTGGTEAFF.

This clone has only one observation. V gene TRBV2 combines with J gene TRBJ1-6; D gene ambiguous. V was shortened by 6 bases and J by 9 bases, with 15 bases between the two germline ends. The CDR3 totals 14 residues. Per germline, CDR1 SNHLY and CDR2 FYNNEI. CDR3: CASRWREGSSPLHF. For the CDR3, the DNA is TGTGCCAGCAGGTGGAGAGAGGGTAGTTCACCCCTCCACTTT.

The chain is built from TRBV6-1 and TRBJ2-2, with 7 bases aligning to TRBD1. Germline V gene sequence: CDR1 MNHNS, CDR2 SASEGT. V dropped 3 bases and J dropped 8; count of bases not matched to a gene: 0. The CDR3 sequence is 12 residues long. In nucleotides, the CDR3 is TGTGCCAGCAGTGAGGACAGGGGGGAGCTGTTTTTT. This sequence encodes CASSEDRGELFF.

This chain uses TRBV4-2 with TRBJ2-3, with 7 bases aligning to TRBD2. The CDR3 runs to 15 residues. V dropped 0 bases and J dropped 5; count of bases not matched to a gene: 5. Germline V lookup: CDR1 LGHNA, CDR2 YNFKEQ. The CDR3 DNA reads as TGTGCCAGCAGCCAAGATCCCGGGGGGTTAGATACGCAGTATTTT. Translation gives CASSQDPGGLDTQYF.

V usage is TRBV6-5 and J usage is TRBJ1-5; 7 bases are shared with TRBD1. Per germline, CDR1 MNHEY and CDR2 SVGAGI. Trimming removed 6 bases from V and 0 bases from J; junction bases left unmatched: 5. This CDR3 spans 15 amino acids. In DNA, the CDR3 is TGTGCCAGCAGCTCCGGGACAGATAGCAATCAGCCCCAGCATTTT. This codes for CASSSGTDSNQPQHF.